This entry is about one T cell receptor beta chain. Antigen specificity is unknown. Donors were healthy HIV-negative adults without recently reported acute infections or vaccinations. V lost 6 bases to trimming and J lost 0 bases, with 15 bases between them. The CDR3 consists of 16 residues. Germline-derived CDR1 and CDR2 are SNHLY and FYNNEI. The data derive from a study of shared clonotypes between healthy human individuals. Study context: Three CD4 naive, three CD4 memory, two CD8 naive and one CD8 memory plate were used per donor.

How the authors handled the data: ImmunoSEQ junction-only sequences lacked quality scores, so their filtering differed. Clones were sequenced by immunoSEQ multiplex PCR, and TCRdb holds only the in-frame ones, with some missing. That table gives V, J and clone size, and the DNA gave D and trimming. Of 90,000 to 120,000 clones listed, around 64% were seen once; the top ten hold over 20%. General observations from the study: The sampled material consisted only of blood, and tissue repertoires are likely to differ.

The source material was memory CD8+ T cells sorted from blood. Subset meaning: CD45RO+ cells pooled with CCR7-negative TemRA cells. This TCR was recovered from a woman aged 25 to 45 in good health. V is TRBV2 and J is TRBJ1-3; D is uncertain. The CDR3 sequence: CASSPEDSRSGNTIYF. In DNA, the CDR3 is TGTGCCAGCAGCCCGGAAGACTCTCGCTCTGGAAACACCATATATTTT.